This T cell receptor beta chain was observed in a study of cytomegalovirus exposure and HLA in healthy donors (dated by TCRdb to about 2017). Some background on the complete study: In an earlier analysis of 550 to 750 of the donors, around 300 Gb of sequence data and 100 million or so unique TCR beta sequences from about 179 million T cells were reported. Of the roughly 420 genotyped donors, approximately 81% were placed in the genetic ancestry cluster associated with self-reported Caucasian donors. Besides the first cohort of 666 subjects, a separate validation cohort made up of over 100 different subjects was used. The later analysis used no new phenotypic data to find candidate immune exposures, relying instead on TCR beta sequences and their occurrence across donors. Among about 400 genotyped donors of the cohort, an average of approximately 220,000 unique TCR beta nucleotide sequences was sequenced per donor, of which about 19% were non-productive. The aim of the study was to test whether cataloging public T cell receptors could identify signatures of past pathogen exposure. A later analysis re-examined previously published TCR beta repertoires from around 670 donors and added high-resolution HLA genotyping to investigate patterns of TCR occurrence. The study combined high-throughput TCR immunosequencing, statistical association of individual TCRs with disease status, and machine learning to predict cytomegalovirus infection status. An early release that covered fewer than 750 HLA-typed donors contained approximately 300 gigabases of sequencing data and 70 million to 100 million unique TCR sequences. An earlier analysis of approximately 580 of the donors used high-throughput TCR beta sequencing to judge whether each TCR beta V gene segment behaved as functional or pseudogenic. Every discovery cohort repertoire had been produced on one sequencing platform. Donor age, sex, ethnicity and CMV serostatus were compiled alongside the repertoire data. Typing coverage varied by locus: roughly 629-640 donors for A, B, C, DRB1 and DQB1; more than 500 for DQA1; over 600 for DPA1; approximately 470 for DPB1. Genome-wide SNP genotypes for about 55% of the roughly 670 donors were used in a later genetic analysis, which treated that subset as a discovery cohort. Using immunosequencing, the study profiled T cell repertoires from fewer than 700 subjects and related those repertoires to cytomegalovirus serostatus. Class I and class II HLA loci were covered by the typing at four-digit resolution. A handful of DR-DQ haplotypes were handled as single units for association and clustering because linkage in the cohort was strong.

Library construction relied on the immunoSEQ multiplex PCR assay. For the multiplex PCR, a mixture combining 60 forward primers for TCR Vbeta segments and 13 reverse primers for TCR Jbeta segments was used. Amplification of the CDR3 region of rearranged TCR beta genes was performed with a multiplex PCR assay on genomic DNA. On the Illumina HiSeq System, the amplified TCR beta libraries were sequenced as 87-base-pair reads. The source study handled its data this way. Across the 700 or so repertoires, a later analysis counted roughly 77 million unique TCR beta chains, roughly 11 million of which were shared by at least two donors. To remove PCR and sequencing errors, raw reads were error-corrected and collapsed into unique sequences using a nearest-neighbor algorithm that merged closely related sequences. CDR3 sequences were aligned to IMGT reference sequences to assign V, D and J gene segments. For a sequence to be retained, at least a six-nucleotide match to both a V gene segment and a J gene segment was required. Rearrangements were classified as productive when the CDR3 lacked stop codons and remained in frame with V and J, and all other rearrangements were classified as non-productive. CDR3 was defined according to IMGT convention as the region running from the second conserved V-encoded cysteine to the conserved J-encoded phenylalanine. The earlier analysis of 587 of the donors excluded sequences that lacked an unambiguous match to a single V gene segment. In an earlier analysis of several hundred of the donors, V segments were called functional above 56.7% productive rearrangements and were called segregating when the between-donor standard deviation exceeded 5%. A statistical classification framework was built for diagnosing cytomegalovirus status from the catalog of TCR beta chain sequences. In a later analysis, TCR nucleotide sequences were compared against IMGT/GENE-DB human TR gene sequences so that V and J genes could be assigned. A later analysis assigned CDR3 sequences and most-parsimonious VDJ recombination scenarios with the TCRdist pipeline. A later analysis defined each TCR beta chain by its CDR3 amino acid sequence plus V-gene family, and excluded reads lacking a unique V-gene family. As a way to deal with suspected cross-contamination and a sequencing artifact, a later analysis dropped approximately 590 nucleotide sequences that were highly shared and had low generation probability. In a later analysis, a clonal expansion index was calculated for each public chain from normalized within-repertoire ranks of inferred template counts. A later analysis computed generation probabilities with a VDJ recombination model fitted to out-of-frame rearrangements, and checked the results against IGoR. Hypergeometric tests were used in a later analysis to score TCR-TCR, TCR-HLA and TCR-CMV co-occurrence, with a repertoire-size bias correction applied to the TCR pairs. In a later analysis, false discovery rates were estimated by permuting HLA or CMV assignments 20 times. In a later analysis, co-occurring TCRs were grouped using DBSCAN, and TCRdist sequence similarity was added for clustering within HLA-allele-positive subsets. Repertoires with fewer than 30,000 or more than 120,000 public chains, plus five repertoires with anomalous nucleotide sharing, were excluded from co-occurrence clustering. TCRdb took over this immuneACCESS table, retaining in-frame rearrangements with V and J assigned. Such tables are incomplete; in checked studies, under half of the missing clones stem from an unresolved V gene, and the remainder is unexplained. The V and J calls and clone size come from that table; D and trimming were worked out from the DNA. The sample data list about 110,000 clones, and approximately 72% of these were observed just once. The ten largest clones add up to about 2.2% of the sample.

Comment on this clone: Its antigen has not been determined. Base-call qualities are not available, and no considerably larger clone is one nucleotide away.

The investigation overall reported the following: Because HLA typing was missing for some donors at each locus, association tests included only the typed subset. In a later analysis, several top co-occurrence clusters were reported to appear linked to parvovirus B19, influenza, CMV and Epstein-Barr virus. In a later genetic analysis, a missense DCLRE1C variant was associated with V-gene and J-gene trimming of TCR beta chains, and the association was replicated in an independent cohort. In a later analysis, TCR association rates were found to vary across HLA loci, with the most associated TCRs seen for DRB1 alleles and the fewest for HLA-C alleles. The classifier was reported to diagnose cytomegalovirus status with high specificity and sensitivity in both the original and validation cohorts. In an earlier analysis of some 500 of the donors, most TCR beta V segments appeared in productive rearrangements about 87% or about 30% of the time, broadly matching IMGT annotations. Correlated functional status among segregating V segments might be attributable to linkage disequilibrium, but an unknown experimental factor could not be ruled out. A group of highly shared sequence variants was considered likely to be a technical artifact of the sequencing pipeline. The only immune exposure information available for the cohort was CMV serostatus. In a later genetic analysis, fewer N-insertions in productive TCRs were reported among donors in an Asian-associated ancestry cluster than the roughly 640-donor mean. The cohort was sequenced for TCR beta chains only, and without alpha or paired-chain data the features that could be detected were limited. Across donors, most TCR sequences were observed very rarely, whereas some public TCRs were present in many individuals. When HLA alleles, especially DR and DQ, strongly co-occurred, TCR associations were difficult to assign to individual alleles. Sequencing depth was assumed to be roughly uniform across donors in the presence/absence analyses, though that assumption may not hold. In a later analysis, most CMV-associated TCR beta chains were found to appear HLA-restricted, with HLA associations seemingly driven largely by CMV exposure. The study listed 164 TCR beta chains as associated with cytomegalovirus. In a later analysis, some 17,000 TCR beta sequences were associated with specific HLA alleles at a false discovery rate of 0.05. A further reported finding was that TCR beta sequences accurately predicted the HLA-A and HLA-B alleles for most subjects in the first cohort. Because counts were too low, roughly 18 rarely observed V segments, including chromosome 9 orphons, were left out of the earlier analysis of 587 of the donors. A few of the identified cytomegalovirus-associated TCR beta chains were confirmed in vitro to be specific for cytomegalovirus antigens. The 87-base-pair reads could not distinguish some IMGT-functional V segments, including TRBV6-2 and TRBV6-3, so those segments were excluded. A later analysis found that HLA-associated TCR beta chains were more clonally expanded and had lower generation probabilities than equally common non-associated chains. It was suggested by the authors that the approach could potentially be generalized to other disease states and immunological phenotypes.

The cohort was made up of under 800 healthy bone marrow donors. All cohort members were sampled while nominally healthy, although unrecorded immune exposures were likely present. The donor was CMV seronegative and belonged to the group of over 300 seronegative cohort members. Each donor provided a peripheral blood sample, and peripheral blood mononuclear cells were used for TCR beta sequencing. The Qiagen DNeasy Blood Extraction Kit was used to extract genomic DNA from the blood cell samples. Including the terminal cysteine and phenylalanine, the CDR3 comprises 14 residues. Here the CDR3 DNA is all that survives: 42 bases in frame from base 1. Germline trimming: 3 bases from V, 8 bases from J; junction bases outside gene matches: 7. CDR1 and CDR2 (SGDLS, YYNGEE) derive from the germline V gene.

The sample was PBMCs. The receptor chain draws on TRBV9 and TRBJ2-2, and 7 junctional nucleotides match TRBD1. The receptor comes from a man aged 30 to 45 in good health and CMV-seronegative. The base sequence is TGTGCCAGCAGCGCTCGACAGGGCGGAGGGGAGCTGTTTTTT. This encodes CASSARQGGGELFF.